Below, one T cell receptor beta chain is given with its context. Data came from immunoSEQ multiplex PCR; TCRdb stores just in-frame clones and leaves some out. The sample lists roughly 1 million clones, about 80% occurring once. This specimen belongs to a study of shared clonotypes between healthy human individuals. Looked up from germline, CDR1 is MNHNS and CDR2 is SASEGT. V was pared by 1 base and J by 5 bases, with 10 bases of the junction left unmatched. The CDR3 has 17 amino acids. This chain connects TRBV6-1 to TRBJ2-5, with 10 nucleotides matching TRBD1. What was sequenced was memory CD4+ T cells from PBMCs. Subset of the sample: CD45RA-negative fraction. The sequence came from a man between 18 and 29 years old in good health. Some clones in this sample may be carry-over from other donors' samples. CDR3 sequence (DNA): TGTGCCAGCAGTGAAGGGAGACAGGGGGCGATTTTGGAGACCCAGTACTTC. Translating gives CASSEGRQGAILETQYF.